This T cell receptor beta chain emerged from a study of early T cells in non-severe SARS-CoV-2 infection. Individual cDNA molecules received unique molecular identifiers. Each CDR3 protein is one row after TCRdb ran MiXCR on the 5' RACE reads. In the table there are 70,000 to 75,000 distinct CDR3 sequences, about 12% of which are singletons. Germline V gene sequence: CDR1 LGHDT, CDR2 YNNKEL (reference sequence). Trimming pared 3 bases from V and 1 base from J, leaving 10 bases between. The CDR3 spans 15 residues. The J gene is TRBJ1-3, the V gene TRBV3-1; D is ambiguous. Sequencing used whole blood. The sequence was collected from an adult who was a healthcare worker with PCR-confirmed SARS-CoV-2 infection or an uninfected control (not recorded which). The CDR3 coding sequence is TGTGCCAGCAGCCAGATGGCGGGGTCTGGAAACACCATATATTTT. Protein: CASSQMAGSGNTIYF.